A selection of T cell receptor beta chains follows, all from one sample in a study of lymphopenia after photon versus proton radiotherapy. TCRdb's copy holds only in-frame clones and misses some; the assay was immunoSEQ multiplex PCR. The top ten hold about 2% of the sample, which has around 63,000 clones, roughly 86% seen once. This specimen was peripheral blood, taken from a patient treated with photon-based radiotherapy. These receptors came from a man aged 40-49 years with gastric cancer. CDR3s include the opening cysteine and the closing phenylalanine or tryptophan. The order of the fields is D gene, clone size, J gene, V gene, CDR3 DNA, CDR3 protein. D genes are given only for firm matches. A row's size may be missing; if present it is once, few, many or a size class.

>-|few|TRBJ2-7|TRBV19
TGTGCCAGTAGCCCAGACGGATACGAGCAGTACTTC
CASSPDGYEQYF
>TRBD1|-|TRBJ2-7|TRBV9
TGTGCCAGCAGCGTGGGGACAGGGCCGTACGAGCAGTACTTC
CASSVGTGPYEQYF
>-|-|TRBJ1-5|TRBV2
TGTGCCAGCCGCAGGGGCCCGAGAAGCAATCAGCCCCAGCATTTT
CASRRGPRSNQPQHF
>-|-|TRBJ1-6|TRBV7-9
TGTGCCAGCAGCTTAGTGGCAGAACCCCTCCACTTT
CASSLVAEPLHF
>-|-|TRBJ2-7|TRBV7-8
TGTGCCAGCAGCTCCGGTAGGGGCAACGAGCAGTACTTC
CASSSGRGNEQYF
>-|-|TRBJ1-4|TRBV7-9
TGTGCCAGCAGCAAACAGGCCGATAATGAAAAACTGTTTTTT
CASSKQADNEKLFF
>-|-|TRBJ1-1|TRBV7-9
TGTGCCAGCAGCCGCTCCAATGAAGCTTTCTTT
CASSRSNEAFF
>TRBD1|-|TRBJ1-5|TRBV6-1
TGTGCCAGCAGTGCGGGACAGTCCAATCAGCCCCAGCATTTT
CASSAGQSNQPQHF
>-|-|TRBJ2-5|TRBV5-4
TGTGCCAGCAGCTATTTGACAGCGTACCAAGAGACCCAGTACTTC
CASSYLTAYQETQYF
>TRBD1|few|TRBJ1-5|TRBV4-1
TGCGCCAGCAGCCAAGTTACCGGGACAGGGGGAATAAATCAGCCCCAGCATTTT
CASSQVTGTGGINQPQHF
>TRBD1|-|TRBJ1-2|TRBV7-3
TGTGCCAGCAGTTCGGGACAGGGGAGGGATGGCTACACCTTC
CASSSGQGRDGYTF
>-|few|TRBJ2-7|TRBV5-1
TGCGCCAGCAGCTTGGTGGACGGAGCCTACGAGCAGTACTTC
CASSLVDGAYEQYF
>-|-|TRBJ1-3|TRBV27
TGTGCCAGCAGTTCCTCAGGGAGTCCCAGAAACACCATATATTTT
CASSSSGSPRNTIYF
>-|-|TRBJ2-5|TRBV4-1
TGCGCCAGCAGCCCGAGCGAACTCGCAGAGGAGACCCAGTACTTC
CASSPSELAEETQYF
>TRBD1|-|TRBJ1-2|TRBV6-1
TGTGCCAGCAGTGGACAGGGCTATGGCTACACCTTC
CASSGQGYGYTF
>-|-|TRBJ2-7|TRBV5-6
TGTGCCAGCAGCTTGAGCCCGAGCCACGAGCAGTACTTC
CASSLSPSHEQYF
>TRBD2|once|TRBJ2-7|TRBV5-4
TGTGCCAGCAGCCGGGGGGACCTCGTGGAGTACTTC
CASSRGDLVEYF
>TRBD2|-|TRBJ2-3|TRBV6-5
TGTGCCAGCATCAGTAGCGGGGGGGCGGATACGCAGTATTTT
CASISSGGADTQYF
>-|few|TRBJ1-2|TRBV29-1
TGCAGCGTTGAAGATCTTGCGGGCTATGGCTACACCTTC
CSVEDLAGYGYTF
>-|-|TRBJ1-4|TRBV30
TGTGCCAGGGCTGGGGACGAAAAACTGTTTTTT
CARAGDEKLFF
>-|once|TRBJ1-6|TRBV11-2
TGTGCCAGCAGCAGACCCCCGACCAGGGGACACAATTCACCCCTCCACTTT
CASSRPPTRGHNSPLHF
>-|-|TRBJ1-5|TRBV15
TGTGCCACCAGTAAGGAGAATCAGCCCCAGCATTTT
CATSKENQPQHF
>-|-|TRBJ1-6|TRBV15
TGTGCCACCAGCAGAGTGCACGGCCAGGCGGCGGCTTCACCCCTCCACTTT
CATSRVHGQAAASPLHF